These 9 T cell receptor beta chains originate from one sample sequenced in a study of beta chain features in type 1 diabetes. The authors reverse transcribed all of the isolated RNA, so sequencing captured expressed TCRB transcripts. TCRdb's table, derived via immunoSEQ multiplex PCR, lists solely in-frame clones and lacks some. Among roughly 230,000 clones listed, 9.6% were seen once. The sample was naive CD4+ T cells from blood. The receptor set was obtained from a woman younger than 30 in good health.

This clone has at least ten counts. The chain employs TRBV29-1 and TRBJ2-7, with D tentatively TRBD1 (6 bases). The CDR3 has 13 residues. The germline V and J ends were trimmed by 3 bases and 5 bases, with 14 bases remaining between them. Germline V gives CDR1 SQVTM, CDR2 ANQGSEA. CDR3 bases: TGCAGCGTTGAGCAGGGGTTTGAAGACGAGCAGTACTTC. As protein: CSVEQGFEDEQYF.

The chain has TRBV14 and TRBJ1-1; unclear D gene. The CDR3 runs 17 residues. Trimming took 1 base from V and 4 from J, leaving 19 bases between them. Germline assignment: CDR1 SGHDN and CDR2 FVKESK. CDR3 DNA: TGTGCCAGCAGCCAAGGATTTTTGAGGGAGTCGGTCACTGAAGCTTTCTTT. Its translation is CASSQGFLRESVTEAFF.

The J gene is TRBJ2-4, the V gene TRBV14; 9 bases map to TRBD2. The V gene's germline CDR1 is SGHDN and CDR2 FVKESK. The V gene end was trimmed by 1 base and the J gene end by 0 bases; junction bases not matched to a gene: 10. The length of the CDR3 is 19 residues. CDR3 sequence: CASSQGIAGEGLAKNIQYF. In DNA form, the CDR3 reads TGTGCCAGCAGCCAAGGGATAGCGGGAGAGGGACTAGCCAAAAACATTCAGTACTTC.

V is TRBV6-1 and J is TRBJ2-7, with unresolved D. The germline V gene encodes CDR1 MNHNS and CDR2 SASEGT. Trimming removed 6 bases from V and 0 bases from J, with 9 bases in between. This CDR3 comprises 13 residues. CDR3 region: CASSSQSSYEQYF. The CDR3 bases are TGTGCCAGCAGCTCACAGAGCTCCTACGAGCAGTACTTC.

This rearrangement joins TRBV30 to TRBJ2-7; possible D gene TRBD1, 5 bases. With 5 bases removed from V and 4 bases from J, the gap between germline ends came to 12 bases. CDR3 length: 12 amino acids. Germline lookup yields CDR1 GTSNPN and CDR2 SVGIG (reference sequence). This CDR3 is CAWQLQEYEQYF. The CDR3 DNA reads TGTGCCTGGCAATTACAGGAATACGAGCAGTACTTC.

The chain couples TRBV7-3 to TRBJ2-3; D unclear. This CDR3 has 17 residues. The germline V and J ends were trimmed by 0 bases and 2 bases, with 15 bases remaining between them. Germline V gene lookup returns CDR1 SGHTA and CDR2 FQGTGA. The DNA for the CDR3 is TGTGCCAGCAGCTTAACCCCCCCTTCCCAACTCACAGATACGCAGTATTTT. This sequence encodes CASSLTPPSQLTDTQYF.

This clone has a handful of counts. V and J are TRBV27 and TRBJ2-4, with 8 bases identical to TRBD1. The germline gives CDR1 MNHEY, CDR2 SMNVEV (reference sequence). Trimming took 6 bases from V and 0 from J; bases not matched to a gene: 16. The CDR3 spans 19 residues. In nucleotides, the CDR3 is TGTGCCAGCAGGAGGGGCCAAACAGGGGGATTACTAGCCAAAAACATTCAGTACTTC. This encodes CASRRGQTGGLLAKNIQYF.

This rearrangement joins TRBV14 to TRBJ1-5; maybe TRBD1 (6 bases). This CDR3 is built from 12 residues. The germline V and J ends were trimmed by 3 bases and 15 bases, with 15 bases remaining between them. Germline V gene sequence: CDR1 SGHDN, CDR2 FVKESK. In DNA form, the CDR3 reads TGTGCCAGCAGCCACCCCGGGGGGCCACCGCATTTT. Its protein is CASSHPGGPPHF.

This clone was recorded many times. The rearrangement joins TRBV5-4 to TRBJ2-3; no clear D gene. The CDR3 sequence is 12 residues long. CDR1 and CDR2 (germline): SGHNT, YYREEE (reference sequence). The V end lost 5 bases, the J end lost 6 bases, and 10 bases lay between the germline ends. CDR3 sequence (DNA): TGTGCCAGCAGTCGACTCTTGGATACGCAGTATTTT. Translation: CASSRLLDTQYF.